This T cell receptor beta chain was retrieved from a study of blood T cell repertoires in COVID-19 (dated by TCRdb to about 2020). Study-wide context: Collaborator samples came from the United States, Italy and Spain and covered acute and convalescent phases of COVID-19. The prospective study material was composed of cDNA or gDNA derived from T cells, B-cell-depleted T cells, or PBMCs. Sample metadata almost always included a de-identified subject ID, COVID-19 status, age in years and sex. Where HLA class I and class II types were available, the types were taken from metadata supplied by the sample provider, not from assay-based typing. Subjects who had been exposed to COVID-19, were actively infected with it, or had recovered from it provided the deeply sampled blood TCRbeta repertoires that made up the dataset. The samples were drawn from two sources: the first 160 participants of the ongoing ImmuneRACE study, and fewer than 1,500 subjects contributed by 6 global collaborators. The repertoires were made available in a free public database intended to serve as a resource for research on the immune response to SARS-CoV-2.

About this clone: Its antigen is not yet known. Base-call qualities are not available, and no considerably larger clone is one nucleotide away.

Overall study outcomes, separate from this receptor: The quantity of clinical and demographic metadata differed by source and by participant and was supplied without curation.

Collaborating institutions collected whole blood in K2EDTA tubes following their own protocols. For TCRbeta analysis, collaborators shipped samples as frozen whole blood, isolated PBMCs, or DNA extracted from either of those sample types. The immunoSEQ Assay, a bias-controlled multiplex PCR, was used to amplify TCRbeta CDR3 regions from genomic DNA. The paper's processing steps were these. The number of nucleated cells in each sample was estimated from the amplification of reference gene primers within the assay. Sequence reads were collapsed and filtered to measure the absolute abundance of every unique TCRbeta CDR3 rearrangement. Productive Simpson clonality was computed per sample as the square root of Simpson's diversity index over productive rearrangements. Held by TCRdb, this immuneACCESS table contains in-frame sequences only and omits some clones. Under half of the omission traces to an unresolved V gene where checked; the cause of the rest is unknown. Clone size and V and J calls were adopted from that table, with D and trimming inferred from the DNA. Counted in this sample were about 200,000 clones; more than 65% of them appeared once. The top ten constitute around 8% of the sample.

From the cysteine up to the phenylalanine, the CDR3 has a length of 15 residues. Only CDR3 DNA is held: 45 bases, read in frame from base 1. The junction shows trimming of 7 bases on V and 7 bases on J, and the gene matches do not reach 12 bases of it. In the germline V gene (reference sequence), CDR1 corresponds to LNHDA and CDR2 to SQIVND. The source material was peripheral blood. The receptor was isolated from a woman older than 75 with acute or convalescent COVID-19. The sequence links TRBV19 to TRBJ2-3; 9 bases in the junction line up with TRBD1. The DNA is TGTGCCAGTATCGCCGGGACAGGGTCTCAATATACGCAGTATTTT. The resulting protein is CASIAGTGSQYTQYF.